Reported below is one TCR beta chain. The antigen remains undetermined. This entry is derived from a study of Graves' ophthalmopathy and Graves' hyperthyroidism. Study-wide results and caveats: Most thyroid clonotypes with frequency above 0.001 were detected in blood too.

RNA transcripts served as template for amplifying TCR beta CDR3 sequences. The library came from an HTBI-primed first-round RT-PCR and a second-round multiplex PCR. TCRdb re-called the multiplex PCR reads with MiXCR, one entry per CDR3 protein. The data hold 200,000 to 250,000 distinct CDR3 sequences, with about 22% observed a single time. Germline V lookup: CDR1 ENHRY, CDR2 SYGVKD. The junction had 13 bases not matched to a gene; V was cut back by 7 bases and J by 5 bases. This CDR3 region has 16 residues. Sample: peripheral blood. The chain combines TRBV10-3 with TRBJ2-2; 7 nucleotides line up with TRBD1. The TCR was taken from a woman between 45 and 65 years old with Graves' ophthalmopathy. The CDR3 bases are TGTGCCATCAAGGAACAACAGGGGTTGAGTACCGGGGAGCTGTTTTTT. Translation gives CAIKEQQGLSTGELFF.